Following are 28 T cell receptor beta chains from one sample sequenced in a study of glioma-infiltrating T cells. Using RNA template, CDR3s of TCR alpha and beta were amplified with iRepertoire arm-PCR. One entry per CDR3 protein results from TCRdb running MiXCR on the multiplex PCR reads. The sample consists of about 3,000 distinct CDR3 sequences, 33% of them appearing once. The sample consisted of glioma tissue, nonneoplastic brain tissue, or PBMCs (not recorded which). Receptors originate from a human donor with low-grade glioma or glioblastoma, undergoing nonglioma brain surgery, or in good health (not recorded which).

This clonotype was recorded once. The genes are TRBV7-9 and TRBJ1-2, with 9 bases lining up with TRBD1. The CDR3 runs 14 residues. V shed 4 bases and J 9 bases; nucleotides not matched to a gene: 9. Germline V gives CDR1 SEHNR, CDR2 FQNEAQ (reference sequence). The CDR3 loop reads CASSSGTGLHCYTF. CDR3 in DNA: TGTGCCAGCAGCTCCGGGACAGGGCTACATTGCTACACCTTC.

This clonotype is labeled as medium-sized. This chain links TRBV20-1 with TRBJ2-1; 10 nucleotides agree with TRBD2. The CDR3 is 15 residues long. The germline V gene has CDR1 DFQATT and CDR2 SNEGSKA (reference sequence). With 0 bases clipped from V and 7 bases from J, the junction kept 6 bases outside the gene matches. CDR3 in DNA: TGCAGTGCTAGAGAGGGACTAGCGACGCGGAATGAGCAGTTCTTC. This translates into CSAREGLATRNEQFF.

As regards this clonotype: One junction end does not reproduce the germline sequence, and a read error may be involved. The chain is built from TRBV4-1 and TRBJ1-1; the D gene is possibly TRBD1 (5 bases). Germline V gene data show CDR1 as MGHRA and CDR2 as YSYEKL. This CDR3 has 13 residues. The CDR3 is CASSTQGSTEAFF. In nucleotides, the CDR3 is TGCGCCAGCAGCACGCAGGGATCCACTGAAGCCTTCTTT.

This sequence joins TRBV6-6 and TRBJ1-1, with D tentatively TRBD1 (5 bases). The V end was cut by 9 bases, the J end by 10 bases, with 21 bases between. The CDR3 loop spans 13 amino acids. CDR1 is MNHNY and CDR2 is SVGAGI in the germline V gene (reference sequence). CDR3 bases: TGTGCCAGTTACTCCGGGACCCCGGCGGGAGCTTTCTTT. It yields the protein CASYSGTPAGAFF.

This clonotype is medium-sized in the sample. CDR3: CASSPRSSYNEQFF. Here the CDR3 DNA reads TGTGCCAGCAGTCCCAGGAGCTCCTACAATGAGCAGTTCTTC. The V gene is TRBV27, the J gene TRBJ2-1, with D uncertain. Germline CDR1 is MNHEY and CDR2 is SMNVEV (reference sequence). The CDR3 runs to 14 residues. V was trimmed by 5 bases and J by 0 bases, leaving 8 bases between them.

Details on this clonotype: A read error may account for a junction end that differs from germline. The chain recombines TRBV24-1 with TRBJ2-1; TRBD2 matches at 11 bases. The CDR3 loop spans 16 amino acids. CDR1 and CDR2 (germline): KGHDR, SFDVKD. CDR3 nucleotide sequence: TGTGCCGCCAGTGGCACTAGCGGGGGTTCTTACAATGAGCAATTCTTC. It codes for CAASGTSGGSYNEQFF.

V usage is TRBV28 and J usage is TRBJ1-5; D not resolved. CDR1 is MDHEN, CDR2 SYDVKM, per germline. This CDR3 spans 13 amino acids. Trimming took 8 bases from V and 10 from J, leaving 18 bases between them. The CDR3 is CASWKQNNKPQHF. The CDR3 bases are TGTGCCAGCTGGAAACAGAACAATAAACCCCAGCATTTT. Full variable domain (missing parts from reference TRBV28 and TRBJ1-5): DVKVTQSSRYLVKRTGEKVFLECVQDMDHENMFWYRQDPGLGLRLIYFSYDVKMKEKGDIPEGYSVSREKKERFSLILESASTNQTSMYLCASWKQNNKPQHFGDGTRLSIL.

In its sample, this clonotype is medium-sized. For the CDR3, the DNA is TGTGCCAGTAGTATGGGACAGGGCTACGAGCAGTACTTC. Encoded protein: CASSMGQGYEQYF. This sequence joins TRBV19 and TRBJ2-7; 9 positions agree with TRBD1. The ends lost 3 bases at V and 3 bases at J; junction bases unmatched: 0. The CDR3 length is 13 residues. Germline values: CDR1 LNHDA, CDR2 SQIVND (reference sequence).

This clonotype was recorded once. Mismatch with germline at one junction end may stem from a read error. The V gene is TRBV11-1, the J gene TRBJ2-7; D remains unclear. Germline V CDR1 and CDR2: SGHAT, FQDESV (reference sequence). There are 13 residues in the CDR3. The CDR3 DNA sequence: TGTGGCAGCAGCCCCGCCGTTTCCTACGAGCAGAACTTC. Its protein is CGSSPAVSYEQNF.

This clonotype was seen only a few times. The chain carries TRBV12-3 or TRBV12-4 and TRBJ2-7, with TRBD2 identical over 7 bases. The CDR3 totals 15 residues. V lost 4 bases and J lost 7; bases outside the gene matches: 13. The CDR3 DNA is TGTGCCAGCAGTTCGGACCGGGAGGCCCTCGGGGAGCAGTACTTC. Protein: CASSSDREALGEQYF.

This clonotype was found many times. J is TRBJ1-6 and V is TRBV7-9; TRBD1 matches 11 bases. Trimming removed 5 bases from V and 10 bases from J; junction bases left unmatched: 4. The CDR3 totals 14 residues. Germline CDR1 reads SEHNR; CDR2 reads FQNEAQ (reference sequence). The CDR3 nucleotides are TGTGCCAGCAGCCCGGGACAGGGGGGCTCACCCCTCCACTTT. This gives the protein CASSPGQGGSPLHF.

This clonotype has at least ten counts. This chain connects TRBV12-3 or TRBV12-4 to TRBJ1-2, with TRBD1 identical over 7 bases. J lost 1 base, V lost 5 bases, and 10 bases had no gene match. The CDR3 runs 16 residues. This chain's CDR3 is CASSPFGTEYNYGYTF. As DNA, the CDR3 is TGTGCCAGCAGTCCATTTGGGACAGAATATAACTATGGCTACACCTTC.

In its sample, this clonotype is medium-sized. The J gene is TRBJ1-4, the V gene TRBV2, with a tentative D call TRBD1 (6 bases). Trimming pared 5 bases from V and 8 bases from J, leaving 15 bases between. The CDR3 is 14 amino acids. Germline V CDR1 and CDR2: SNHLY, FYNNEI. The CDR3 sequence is CASSPGSGGEKLFF. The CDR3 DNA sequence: TGTGCCAGCAGTCCCGGGTCGGGGGGCGAAAAACTGTTTTTT.

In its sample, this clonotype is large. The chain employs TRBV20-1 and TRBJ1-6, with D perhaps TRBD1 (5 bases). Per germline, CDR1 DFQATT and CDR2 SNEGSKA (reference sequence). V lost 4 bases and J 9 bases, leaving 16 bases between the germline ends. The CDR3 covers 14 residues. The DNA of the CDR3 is TGCAGTGCTATTACGGGACGCCAAAGTTCACCCCTCCACTTT. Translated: CSAITGRQSSPLHF.

CDR3 region: CATSSDGRSTETFF. In DNA, the CDR3 is TGTGCCACCAGCTCGGACGGGCGCAGCACTGAGACTTTCTTT. This chain connects TRBV24-1 to TRBJ1-1; D unclear. The CDR3 is made up of 14 amino acids. Germline V gene data show CDR1 as KGHDR and CDR2 as SFDVKD. Trimming shortened V by 7 bases and J by 12 bases, and 23 bases separated the two germline ends.

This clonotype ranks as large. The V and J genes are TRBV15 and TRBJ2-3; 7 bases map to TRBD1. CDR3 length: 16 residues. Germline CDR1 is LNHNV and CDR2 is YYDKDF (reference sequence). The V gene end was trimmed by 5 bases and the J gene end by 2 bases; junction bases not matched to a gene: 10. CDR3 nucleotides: TGTGCCACCAGCTCCCGACAGGGAGTGGACACAGATACGCAGTATTTT. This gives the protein CATSSRQGVDTDTQYF.

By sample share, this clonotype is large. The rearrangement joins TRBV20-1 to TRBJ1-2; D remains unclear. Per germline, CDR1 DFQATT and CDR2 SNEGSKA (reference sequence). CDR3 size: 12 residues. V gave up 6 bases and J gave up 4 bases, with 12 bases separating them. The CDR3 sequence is CSAHDLTYGYTF. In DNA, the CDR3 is TGCAGTGCCCATGACCTGACCTATGGCTACACCTTC.

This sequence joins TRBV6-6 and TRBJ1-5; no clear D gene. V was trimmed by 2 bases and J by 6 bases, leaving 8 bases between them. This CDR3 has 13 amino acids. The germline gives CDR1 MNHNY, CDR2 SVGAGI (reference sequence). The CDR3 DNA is TGTGCCAGCAGTTACGAGGGCAGTCAGCCCCAGCATTTT. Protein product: CASSYEGSQPQHF.

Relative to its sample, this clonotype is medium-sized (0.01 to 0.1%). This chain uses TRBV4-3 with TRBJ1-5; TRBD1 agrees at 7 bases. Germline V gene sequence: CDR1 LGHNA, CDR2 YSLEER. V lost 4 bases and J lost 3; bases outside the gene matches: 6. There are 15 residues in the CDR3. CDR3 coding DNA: TGCGCCAGCAGCCGGTCGACAGGGTTCAATCAGCCCCAGCATTTT. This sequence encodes CASSRSTGFNQPQHF.

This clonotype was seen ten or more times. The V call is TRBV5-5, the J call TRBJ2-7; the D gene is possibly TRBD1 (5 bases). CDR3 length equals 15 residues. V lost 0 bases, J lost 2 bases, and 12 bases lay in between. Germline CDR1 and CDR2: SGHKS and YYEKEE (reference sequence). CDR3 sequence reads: CASSLDTSRAYEQYF. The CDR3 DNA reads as TGTGCCAGCAGCTTGGATACCTCCAGGGCCTACGAGCAGTACTTC.

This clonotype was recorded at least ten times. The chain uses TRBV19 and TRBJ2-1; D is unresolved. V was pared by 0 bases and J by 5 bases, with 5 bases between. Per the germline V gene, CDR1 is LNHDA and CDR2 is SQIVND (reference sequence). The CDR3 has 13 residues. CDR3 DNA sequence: TGTGCCAGTAGTATAGATTCCAACAATGAGCAGTTCTTC. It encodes CASSIDSNNEQFF. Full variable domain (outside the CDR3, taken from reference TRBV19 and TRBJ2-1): DGGITQSPKYLFRKEGQNVTLSCEQNLNHDAMYWYRQDPGQGLRLIYYSQIVNDFQKGDIAEGYSVSREKKESFPLTVTSAQKNPTAFYLCASSIDSNNEQFFGPGTRLTVL.

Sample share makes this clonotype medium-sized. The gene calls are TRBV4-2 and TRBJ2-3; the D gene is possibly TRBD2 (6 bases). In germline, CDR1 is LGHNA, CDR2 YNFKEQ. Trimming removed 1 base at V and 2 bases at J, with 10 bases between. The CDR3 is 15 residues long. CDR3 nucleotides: TGTGCCAGCAGCCAAGGCGGGGACCTCACAGATACGCAGTATTTT. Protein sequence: CASSQGGDLTDTQYF.

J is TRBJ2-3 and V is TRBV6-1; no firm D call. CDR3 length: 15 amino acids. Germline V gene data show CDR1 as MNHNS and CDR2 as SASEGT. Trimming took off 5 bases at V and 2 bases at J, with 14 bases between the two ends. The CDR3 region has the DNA TGTGCCAGCAGTCCCCTCGGATCCCTCACAGATACGCAGTATTTT. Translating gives CASSPLGSLTDTQYF.

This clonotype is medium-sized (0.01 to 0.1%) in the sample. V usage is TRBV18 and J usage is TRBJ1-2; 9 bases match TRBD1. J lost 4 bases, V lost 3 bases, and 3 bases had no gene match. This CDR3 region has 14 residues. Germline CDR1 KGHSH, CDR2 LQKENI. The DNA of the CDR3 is TGTGCCAGCTCACCCGGGACAGGGCTCTATGGCTACACCTTC. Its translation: CASSPGTGLYGYTF.

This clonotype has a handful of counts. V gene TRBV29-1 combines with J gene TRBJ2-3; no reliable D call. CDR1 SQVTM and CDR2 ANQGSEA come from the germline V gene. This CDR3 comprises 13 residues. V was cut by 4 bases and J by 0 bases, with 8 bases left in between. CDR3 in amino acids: CSVGAWSTDTQYF. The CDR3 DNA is TGCAGCGTTGGGGCCTGGAGCACAGATACGCAGTATTTT.

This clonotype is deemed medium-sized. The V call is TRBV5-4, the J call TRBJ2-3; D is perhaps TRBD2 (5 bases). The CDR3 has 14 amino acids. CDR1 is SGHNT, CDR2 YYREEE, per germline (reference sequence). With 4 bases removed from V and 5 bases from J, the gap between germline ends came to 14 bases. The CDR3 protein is CASSPWRVGDTQYF. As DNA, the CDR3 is TGTGCCAGCAGCCCTTGGCGGGTGGGAGATACGCAGTATTTT. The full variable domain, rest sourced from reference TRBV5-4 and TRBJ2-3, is ETGVTQSPTHLIKTRGQQVTLRCSSQSGHNTVSWYQQALGQGPQFIFQYYREEENGRGNFPPRFSGLQFPNYSSELNVNALELDDSALYLCASSPWRVGDTQYFGPGTRLTVL.

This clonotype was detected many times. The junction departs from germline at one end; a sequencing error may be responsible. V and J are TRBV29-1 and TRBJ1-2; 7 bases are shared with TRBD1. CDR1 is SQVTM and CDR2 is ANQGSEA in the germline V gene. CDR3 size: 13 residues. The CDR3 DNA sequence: TGCAGCGTTTCACTCCGGGACAGCGGAGGCTACGCCTTC. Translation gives CSVSLRDSGGYAF.

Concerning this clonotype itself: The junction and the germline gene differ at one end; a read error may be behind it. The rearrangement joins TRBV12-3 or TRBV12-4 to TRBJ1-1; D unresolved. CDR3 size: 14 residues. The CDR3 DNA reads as TGTGCCAGCAGTTTGAGGAAGGGTGAGACTGAAGCTCTCTTT. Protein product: CASSLRKGETEALF.